Listed below are T cell receptor beta chains from one sample, sequenced in a study of post-analysis software for immune sequencing data. TCRdb reprocessed the PCR reads via MiXCR and lists one record per CDR3 protein. Counted here are over 300,000 distinct CDR3 sequences, 30% to 45% occurring once; the ten biggest clones make up roughly 13%. Sequences were obtained from blood. The receptors originated from a girl aged 10-17 years with multiple sclerosis. The CDR3 runs from the conserved cysteine through the conserved F or W. D genes are given only for firm matches. The size field is filled for only some rows; it gives once, few, many or a size class.

j_call clone_size v_call d_call cdr3_aa cdr3_nt
TRBJ2-7 many TRBV9 TRBD1 CASSGQGAYEQYF TGTGCCAGCTCAGGGCAGGGGGCCTACGAGCAGTACTTC
TRBJ1-1 NA TRBV5-6 NA CASSFDRNTEAFF TGTGCCAGCAGCTTTGACCGGAACACTGAAGCTTTCTTT
TRBJ2-5 few TRBV20-1 NA CSARRTAQETQYF TGCAGTGCTAGACGGACGGCCCAAGAGACCCAGTACTTC
TRBJ2-7 few TRBV28 TRBD2 CASSLKRGPFYEQYF TGTGCCAGCAGTCTTAAGCGGGGTCCCTTCTACGAGCAGTACTTC
TRBJ2-3 NA TRBV12-3/TRBV12-4 TRBD2 CASSSRDYTDTQYF TGTGCCAGCAGTTCCCGGGACTACACAGATACGCAGTATTTT
TRBJ1-5 NA TRBV19 NA CASSPATLSNQPQHF TGTGCCAGTAGTCCAGCGACACTTAGCAATCAGCCCCAGCATTTT
TRBJ2-1 many TRBV5-1 NA CASSLLGGDYNEQFF TGTGCCAGCAGCCTGTTAGGGGGGGACTACAATGAGCAGTTCTTC
TRBJ1-2 NA TRBV27 NA CASSFLNSGTYGYTF TGTGCCAGCAGTTTCCTAAATTCAGGGACCTATGGCTACACCTTC
TRBJ2-1 NA TRBV5-1 TRBD2 CASSLMASGGLYNEQFF TGCGCCAGCAGCTTGATGGCTAGCGGGGGATTGTACAATGAGCAGTTCTTC
TRBJ1-1 NA TRBV12-3/TRBV12-4 NA CASGFTEAFF TGTGCCAGCGGTTTTACAGAAGCTTTCTTT
TRBJ2-2 NA TRBV6-5 NA CASSRWGSLNTGELFF TGTGCCAGCAGCCGCTGGGGGTCACTCAACACCGGGGAGCTGTTTTTT
TRBJ2-3 NA TRBV11-2 TRBD2 CASSQLLTSGTDTQYF TGTGCCAGCAGCCAACTCCTGACTAGCGGAACAGATACGCAGTATTTT
TRBJ1-5 few TRBV4-3 NA CASSQDRSHNQPQHF TGCGCCAGCAGCCAAGATCGATCCCACAATCAGCCCCAGCATTTT
TRBJ2-2 NA TRBV12-3/TRBV12-4 NA CASSPTGGPGELFF TGTGCCAGCAGTCCGACCGGGGGCCCCGGGGAGCTGTTTTTT
TRBJ2-3 NA TRBV28 TRBD1 CASSPNDRVSDTQYF TGTGCCAGCAGTCCCAACGACAGGGTTTCAGATACGCAGTATTTT
TRBJ2-4 NA TRBV20-1 NA CSAEAGAKNIQYF TGCAGTGCGGAGGCGGGGGCCAAAAACATTCAGTACTTC
TRBJ1-1 NA TRBV12-3/TRBV12-4 TRBD1 CASSFRGQSVYMNTEAFF TGTGCCAGCAGTTTTAGGGGACAGTCGGTCTACATGAACACTGAAGCTTTCTTT
TRBJ1-6 once TRBV7-9 NA CASSLEVGISPLHF TGTGCCAGCAGCTTAGAGGTTGGAATTTCACCCCTCCACTTT
TRBJ2-1 NA TRBV7-9 TRBD1 CASSLGLGDRGRDEQFF TGTGCCAGCAGCTTAGGGCTGGGTGACAGGGGGCGAGATGAGCAGTTCTTC
TRBJ2-7 once TRBV5-1 TRBD1 CASRKQTGVDEQYF TGCGCCAGCAGGAAACAGACAGGGGTAGACGAGCAGTACTTC
TRBJ2-1 many TRBV6-6 TRBD2 CASSLRGGLYNEQFF TGTGCCAGCAGCCTCCGGGGGGGCCTCTACAATGAGCAGTTCTTC
TRBJ2-1 few TRBV6-1 NA CASSTASYNEQFF TGTGCCAGCTCAACGGCCAGCTACAATGAGCAGTTCTTC
TRBJ1-2 NA TRBV7-2 NA CASSYPSEGGYTF TGTGCCAGCAGTTACCCATCGGAGGGAGGCTACACCTTC
TRBJ1-6 NA TRBV9 NA CASSAGARSSYNSPLHF TGTGCCAGCAGCGCCGGGGCCAGGAGCTCCTATAATTCACCCCTCCACTTT
TRBJ2-3 NA TRBV6-1 TRBD2 CASSADPAGGGTDTQYF TGTGCCAGCAGTGCGGATCCAGCGGGGGGAGGCACAGATACGCAGTATTTT
TRBJ2-7 NA TRBV6-6 NA CASSSGSIGSYEQYF TGTGCCAGCAGCTCCGGAAGCATTGGGTCCTACGAGCAGTACTTC
TRBJ2-7 NA TRBV27 NA CASSFGITYEQYF TGTGCCAGCAGTTTTGGGATAACCTACGAGCAGTACTTC
TRBJ1-2 NA TRBV10-2 NA CASSESGREGANGYTF TGCGCCAGCAGTGAGTCGGGCAGGGAAGGAGCGAATGGCTACACCTTC
TRBJ1-5 NA TRBV27 NA CASSSRTGFQPQHF TGTGCCAGCAGTTCTAGAACAGGGTTCCAGCCCCAGCATTTT